Listed here are 28 T cell receptor beta chains from one sample, sequenced in a study of blood T cell repertoires in COVID-19. Using immunoSEQ multiplex PCR, the repertoire was profiled, and TCRdb retains in-frame clones only, with some absent. The repertoire holds more than 95,000 clones, with roughly 89% as singletons. Sequencing input: peripheral blood. Every receptor here comes from a human donor in a cohort sampled during active COVID-19.

V usage is TRBV5-5 and J usage is TRBJ2-2; 7 bases map to TRBD2. The CDR3 contains 16 residues. The V segment lost 0 bases and the J segment 7 bases; nucleotides outside the gene matches: 9. CDR1 is SGHKS, CDR2 YYEKEE, per germline (reference sequence). In DNA, the CDR3 is TGTGCCAGCAGCTTGGAGGGGAGGGCACGGAGCGGGGAGCTGTTTTTT. Translated: CASSLEGRARSGELFF.

The rearrangement uses TRBV28 and TRBJ1-3; D gene unclear. Trimming shortened V by 7 bases and J by 0 bases, and 16 bases separated the two germline ends. Germline V gene sequence: CDR1 MDHEN, CDR2 SYDVKM. The CDR3 has 16 residues. The CDR3 here is CASTNPAASSGNTIYF. The CDR3 DNA sequence: TGTGCCAGCACCAACCCGGCAGCGAGCTCTGGAAACACCATATATTTT.

This clone was recorded only once. This rearrangement joins TRBV28 to TRBJ1-1; 9 bases match TRBD1. J gave up 1 base and V 6 bases, and 6 bases lay outside the gene matches. This CDR3 is built from 15 residues. Germline CDR1 is MDHEN and CDR2 is SYDVKM. The CDR3 bases are TGTGCCAGCAGGTTTATGGGACAGGGGAACACTGAAGCTTTCTTT. Protein: CASRFMGQGNTEAFF.

The J gene is TRBJ2-5, the V gene TRBV9; D might be TRBD2 (6 bases). Germline values: CDR1 SGDLS, CDR2 YYNGEE. The CDR3 sequence is 12 residues long. V lost 4 bases, J lost 5 bases, and 9 bases lay in between. CDR3 coding DNA: TGTGCCAGCAGCTCTGGGGGGGAGACCCAGTACTTC. Translation: CASSSGGETQYF.

This clone showed up just a few times. The chain couples TRBV7-9 to TRBJ2-1, with 10 bases aligning to TRBD2. This CDR3 contains 18 residues. J lost 7 bases, V lost 2 bases, and 14 bases had no gene match. Germline assignment: CDR1 SEHNR and CDR2 FQNEAQ (reference sequence). CDR3: CASSLPHRLAGVSNEQFF. As DNA, the CDR3 is TGTGCCAGCAGCTTACCGCACAGGCTAGCGGGAGTGTCTAATGAGCAGTTCTTC.

This clone was found once. This chain uses TRBV7-9 with TRBJ1-5; D not resolved. From germline, CDR1 is SEHNR and CDR2 FQNEAQ (reference sequence). V lost 1 base and J lost 7, with 8 bases in between. This CDR3 has 13 residues. The CDR3 loop reads CASSLDGIQPQHF. The CDR3 DNA follows: TGTGCCAGCAGCTTAGACGGGATCCAGCCCCAGCATTTT.

The chain links TRBV19 to TRBJ2-6; 8 bases fit TRBD2. CDR3 size: 17 residues. CDR1 and CDR2 from the germline V gene are LNHDA and SQIVND (reference sequence). J gave up 4 bases and V 6 bases, and 11 bases lay outside the gene matches. The CDR3: CASSTRTGLAGANVLTF. CDR3 coding DNA: TGTGCCAGTAGCACAAGAACTGGACTAGCAGGGGCCAACGTCCTGACTTTC.

This clone has a single count. CDR3 residues: CASSSQGSSYNSPLHF. Written as DNA, the CDR3 is TGTGCCAGCAGTTCTCAGGGGAGCTCCTATAATTCACCCCTCCACTTT. The V gene is TRBV5-5, the J gene TRBJ1-6, with D tentatively TRBD1 (6 bases). Germline CDR1 SGHKS, CDR2 YYEKEE (reference sequence). The CDR3 totals 16 residues. Trimming removed 5 bases from V and 0 bases from J, with 12 bases in between. Drawing the rest from reference TRBV5-5 and TRBJ1-6, the complete variable domain is DAGVTQSPTHLIKTRGQQVTLRCSPISGHKSVSWYQQVLGQGPQFIFQYYEKEERGRGNFPDRFSARQFPNYSSELNVNALLLGDSALYLCASSSQGSSYNSPLHFGNGTRLTVT.

The chain couples TRBV2 to TRBJ2-5; TRBD1 aligns across 7 bases. Germline-derived CDR1 and CDR2 are SNHLY and FYNNEI. The CDR3 consists of 13 residues. The J segment lost 2 bases and the V segment lost 6 bases, leaving 3 bases of the junction unmatched. The CDR3 loop reads CASSRDSQETQYF. The CDR3 nucleotides are TGTGCCAGCAGCCGGGACAGTCAAGAGACCCAGTACTTC.

The V gene is TRBV2, the J gene TRBJ1-1; weak D call: TRBD1 (5 bases). V lost 4 bases to trimming and J lost 0 bases, with 9 bases between them. The CDR3 consists of 14 residues. Germline V gives CDR1 SNHLY, CDR2 FYNNEI. This CDR3 reads CASSVRGMNTEAFF. CDR3 bases: TGTGCCAGCAGTGTGCGGGGGATGAACACTGAAGCTTTCTTT. Supplemented by reference TRBV2 and TRBJ1-1, the full variable domain reads EPEVTQTPSHQVTQMGQEVILRCVPISNHLYFYWYRQILGQKVEFLVSFYNNEISEKSEIFDDQFSVERPDGSNFTLKIRSTKLEDSAMYFCASSVRGMNTEAFFGQGTRLTVV.

The chain combines TRBV11-2 with TRBJ2-1; D may be TRBD1 (5 bases). CDR3 length: 16 residues. Trimming left V 5 bases short and J 4 bases short, with 18 bases between. CDR1 and CDR2 (germline): SGHAT, FQNNGV. This CDR3 reads CASSRGRQGSYNEQFF. The CDR3 DNA follows: TGTGCCAGCAGCCGCGGTCGGCAGGGATCGTACAATGAGCAGTTCTTC. The full variable domain, in which reference TRBV11-2 and TRBJ2-1 provide the parts outside the CDR3, is EAGVAQSPRYKIIEKRQSVAFWCNPISGHATLYWYQQILGQGPKLLIQFQNNGVVDDSQLPKDRFSAERLKGVDSTLKIQPAKLEDSAVYLCASSRGRQGSYNEQFFGPGTRLTVL.

The CDR3 coding sequence is TGTGCCAGCAGTTCAGGGACAGTTTTGGGGTTGGAAGCTAACTATGGCTACACCTTC. Translation: CASSSGTVLGLEANYGYTF. The chain employs TRBV11-2 and TRBJ1-2; 7 bases are a match to TRBD1. V dropped 6 bases and J dropped 0; count of bases not matched to a gene: 19. The length of the CDR3 is 19 residues. Per the germline V gene, CDR1 is SGHAT and CDR2 is FQNNGV.

The gene calls are TRBV6-5 and TRBJ1-1; maybe TRBD1 (5 bases). Germline V gives CDR1 MNHEY, CDR2 SVGAGI. The CDR3 totals 13 residues. Trimming stripped 4 bases from V and 6 bases from J, with 12 bases between. This CDR3 reads CASSFDSRAEAFF. The CDR3 DNA sequence: TGTGCCAGCAGTTTCGACAGCCGGGCTGAAGCTTTCTTT.

The count of this clone is one. The chain links TRBV6-4 to TRBJ2-1; TRBD1 is a possible D gene (7 bases). V gave up 5 bases and J gave up 1 base, with 12 bases separating them. Germline V lookup: CDR1 MRHNA, CDR2 SNTAGT. This CDR3 region has 15 residues. The CDR3 here is CASSSSGGSYNEQFF. CDR3 bases: TGTGCCAGCAGTAGCTCAGGGGGGTCCTACAATGAGCAGTTCTTC.

The chain couples TRBV28 to TRBJ1-2; 10 nucleotides align to TRBD1. With 6 bases clipped from V and 8 bases from J, the junction kept 15 bases outside the gene matches. The V gene's germline CDR1 is MDHEN and CDR2 SYDVKM. The CDR3 runs to 16 residues. CDR3: CASSTPGTGVLSGYTF. The CDR3 bases are TGTGCCAGCAGCACACCCGGGACAGGGGTTTTATCGGGCTACACCTTC.

V is TRBV4-3 and J is TRBJ1-2; D not resolved. Between the trimmed V and J ends, which lost 0 bases and 4 bases, there was a span of 9 bases. The CDR3 has 14 residues. From germline, CDR1 is LGHNA and CDR2 YSLEER. CDR3 sequence reads: CASSQDTRVYGYTF. The CDR3 nucleotides read TGCGCCAGCAGCCAAGATACCCGAGTCTATGGCTACACCTTC.

The chain has TRBV5-4 and TRBJ2-7, with 9 nucleotides matching TRBD1. The CDR3 length is 16 residues. Per the germline V gene, CDR1 is SGHNT and CDR2 is YYREEE (reference sequence). With V trimmed by 4 bases and J by 3 bases, 11 bases remained unmatched. The chain's CDR3 is CASSPGGRDRVYEQYF. DNA of the CDR3: TGTGCCAGCAGCCCTGGTGGTAGGGACAGGGTCTACGAGCAGTACTTC.

This clone appeared once. This chain joins TRBV15 and TRBJ1-4, with a weak D call TRBD1 (5 bases). The germline V gene has CDR1 LNHNV and CDR2 YYDKDF (reference sequence). Trimming removed 3 bases at V and 7 bases at J, with 18 bases between. The CDR3 sequence is 16 residues long. CDR3 bases: TGTGCCACCAGCAGCGCGACCGGGGCCGGGGGTGAAAAACTGTTTTTT. This sequence encodes CATSSATGAGGEKLFF.

The chain uses TRBV9 and TRBJ1-2; D perhaps matches TRBD1 (6 bases). This CDR3 is built from 15 residues. Germline values: CDR1 SGDLS, CDR2 YYNGEE. V was pared by 2 bases and J by 1 base, with 12 bases between. CDR3 loop: CASSVTGHNNYGYTF. DNA of the CDR3: TGTGCCAGCAGCGTTACGGGACACAATAACTATGGCTACACCTTC.

J is TRBJ2-1 and V is TRBV29-1; 8 positions agree with TRBD2. Germline V gives CDR1 SQVTM, CDR2 ANQGSEA. The CDR3 is 15 amino acids. After removal of 2 bases from V and 5 bases from J, the junction contained 8 bases not matched to a gene. The DNA of the CDR3 is TGCAGCGTTGAATCGTCGGGGGGGCCACACAATGAGCAGTTCTTC. Its translation is CSVESSGGPHNEQFF.

The CDR3 region has the DNA TGTGCCAGCAGCGCTCACGGGTCCGCCAGCCGCGAGCAGTACTTC. It is translated as CASSAHGSASREQYF. The chain carries TRBV3-1 (or the pseudogene TRBV3-2) and TRBJ2-7; D call uncertain. The CDR3 consists of 15 residues. Germline V gives CDR1 LGHDT, CDR2 YNNKEL (reference sequence). With 5 bases removed from V and 6 bases from J, the gap between germline ends came to 20 bases.

The V and J genes are TRBV18 and TRBJ1-1; 9 positions match TRBD1. The V and J ends lost 4 bases and 5 bases, in that order; junction bases with no gene match: 5. The germline V gene has CDR1 KGHSH and CDR2 LQKENI. The CDR3 length is 14 residues. CDR3 bases: TGTGCCAGCTCACAACAGACAGGGGGGACTGAAGCTTTCTTT. Protein: CASSQQTGGTEAFF.

This clone appeared once. The CDR3 DNA reads TGTGCCAGCAACTTGGCAGGTTCCTACGAGCAGTACTTC. Its translation: CASNLAGSYEQYF. This sequence joins TRBV12-3 or TRBV12-4 and TRBJ2-7; D uncertain. V lost 7 bases, J lost 1 base, and 11 bases lay in between. The CDR3 is made up of 13 amino acids.

The chain has TRBV3-1 (or the pseudogene TRBV3-2) and TRBJ1-3; D ambiguous. The CDR3 extends over 17 amino acids. Germline V CDR1 and CDR2: LGHDT, YNNKEL (reference sequence). The ends were cut back, 0 bases at V and 3 bases at J, with 15 bases in the middle. The CDR3 loop is CASSQDRLRTGGNTIYF. DNA of the CDR3: TGTGCCAGCAGCCAAGATAGGTTAAGAACGGGTGGAAACACCATATATTTT.

The gene calls are TRBV19 and TRBJ2-3; 8 nucleotides line up with TRBD2. The CDR3 consists of 14 residues. The V and J ends lost 5 bases and 1 base, in that order; junction bases with no gene match: 2. Looked up from germline, CDR1 is LNHDA and CDR2 is SQIVND (reference sequence). The CDR3 region is CASSELAGTDTQYF. CDR3 nucleotides: TGTGCCAGTAGTGAACTAGCGGGCACAGATACGCAGTATTTT.

The V call is TRBV7-3, the J call TRBJ2-1; possible D gene TRBD2, 7 bases. V lost 2 bases to trimming and J lost 2 bases, with 10 bases between them. Germline CDR1 reads SGHTA; CDR2 reads FQGTGA. The CDR3 contains 15 residues. In DNA form, the CDR3 reads TGTGCCAGCAGCTTAGCGGGGGCCCCCTACAATGAGCAGTTCTTC. The encoded protein is CASSLAGAPYNEQFF.

The J gene is TRBJ2-7, the V gene TRBV28, with D unclear. Per the germline V gene, CDR1 is MDHEN and CDR2 is SYDVKM. The CDR3 covers 12 residues. V lost 6 bases and J 4 bases, leaving 10 bases between the germline ends. CDR3 sequence (DNA): TGTGCCAGCAGCCTTCTACAGTACGAGCAGTACTTC. Protein sequence: CASSLLQYEQYF.

The V gene is TRBV3-1 (or the pseudogene TRBV3-2), the J gene TRBJ2-7, with 11 bases lining up with TRBD1. After removal of 1 base from V and 2 bases from J, the junction contained 4 bases not matched to a gene. Germline assignment: CDR1 LGHDT and CDR2 YNNKEL (reference sequence). This CDR3 is 16 amino acids long. DNA for the CDR3: TGTGCCAGCAGCCAAGGCCCGGGACAGGGGGCCTACGAGCAGTACTTC. Its protein is CASSQGPGQGAYEQYF.